The 25 T cell receptor beta chains listed next were all sequenced from one sample in a study of cytomegalovirus exposure and HLA in healthy donors. The PCR contained 60 Vbeta and 13 Jbeta primers. The protocol was immunoSEQ multiplex PCR, while the TCRdb copy is restricted to in-frame clones and leaves out a portion. The table shows around 280,000 clones, with 85% to 90% occurring only once. Sequencing was performed on PBMCs. These receptors all come from a woman between 18 and 29 years old in good health and CMV-seronegative.

V gene TRBV7-9 combines with J gene TRBJ1-3; 8 bases match TRBD1. CDR1 and CDR2 (germline): SEHNR, FQNEAQ (reference sequence). V lost 5 bases, J lost 2 bases, and 5 bases stayed unmatched. The CDR3 sequence is 15 residues long. This CDR3 is CASSAAGGTGNTIYF. CDR3 DNA sequence: TGTGCCAGCAGCGCTGCAGGGGGCACTGGAAACACCATATATTTT.

The rearrangement uses TRBV10-2 and TRBJ1-2; D is possibly TRBD1 (5 bases). The germline gives CDR1 WSHSY, CDR2 SAAADI. This CDR3 region has 16 residues. V lost 3 bases and J lost 1, with 15 bases in between. The CDR3 sequence: CASSDSPRGINYGYTF. In DNA form, the CDR3 reads TGCGCCAGCAGTGACAGCCCCCGGGGGATTAACTATGGCTACACCTTC.

V usage is TRBV28 and J usage is TRBJ1-3, with 7 bases lining up with TRBD1. V trimming: 3 bases; J trimming: 0 bases; junction bases outside the gene matches: 11. The length of the CDR3 is 18 residues. Germline V gene lookup returns CDR1 MDHEN and CDR2 SYDVKM. The CDR3 nucleotides are TGTGCCAGCAGTTTTGGTAGCGACAGGGCCTTCTCTGGAAACACCATATATTTT. Its protein product is CASSFGSDRAFSGNTIYF.

About this clone: This specimen includes other DNA sequences encoding the same CDR3. The V and J genes are TRBV5-1 and TRBJ1-5; 9 nucleotides align to TRBD1. Germline-derived CDR1 and CDR2 are SGHRS and YFSETQ. J lost 5 bases, V lost 0 bases, and 0 bases had no gene match. This CDR3 has 14 residues. CDR3 in DNA: TGCGCCAGCAGCTTGGGACAGGGGGATCAGCCCCAGCATTTT. This sequence encodes CASSLGQGDQPQHF.

The chain carries TRBV9 and TRBJ2-1; TRBD2 matches 12 bases. Germline V gene data show CDR1 as SGDLS and CDR2 as YYNGEE. CDR3 size: 16 residues. The V segment lost 4 bases and the J segment 4 bases; nucleotides outside the gene matches: 6. The CDR3 sequence: CASSRTTSGGYNEQFF. The CDR3 DNA reads TGTGCCAGCAGCCGTACCACTAGCGGGGGGTACAATGAGCAGTTCTTC.

J is TRBJ2-7 and V is TRBV5-1; D gene unclear. Germline V gene sequence: CDR1 SGHRS, CDR2 YFSETQ. V was pared by 2 bases and J by 3 bases, with 9 bases between. The CDR3 loop spans 13 amino acids. The CDR3: CASSLPGVYEQYF. The CDR3 DNA reads as TGCGCCAGCAGCTTACCGGGTGTCTACGAGCAGTACTTC.

The gene calls are TRBV6-5 and TRBJ2-3, with 7 bases aligning to TRBD2. There are 11 residues in the CDR3. Germline loops: CDR1 MNHEY, CDR2 SVGAGI. Trimming at V came to 6 bases and at J to 9 bases, leaving 3 bases not matched to a gene. The CDR3 spells CASRLRGTQYF. The CDR3 DNA is TGTGCCAGCAGACTGCGGGGGACGCAGTATTTT.

This chain links TRBV9 with TRBJ1-2; possibly TRBD1 for D (6 bases). V shed 3 bases and J shed 3 bases, with 15 bases lying between them. The CDR3 covers 15 residues. The V gene's germline CDR1 is SGDLS and CDR2 YYNGEE. The CDR3 sequence is CASSGTGNAYYGYTF. In DNA form, the CDR3 reads TGTGCCAGCAGCGGCACAGGGAATGCTTACTATGGCTACACCTTC.

This clone was detected only once. This rearrangement joins TRBV6-5 to TRBJ2-5; 7 positions agree with TRBD2. There are 13 residues in the CDR3. In germline, CDR1 is MNHEY, CDR2 SVGAGI. Trimming at V came to 7 bases and at J to 1 base, leaving 3 bases not matched to a gene. CDR3 nucleotides: TGTGCCAGCAAACCTAGCGGCCAAGAGACCCAGTACTTC. Translation: CASKPSGQETQYF.

The V and J genes are TRBV6-5 and TRBJ1-6; TRBD1 aligns across 8 bases. In germline, CDR1 is MNHEY, CDR2 SVGAGI. The CDR3 is made up of 14 amino acids. The V gene end was trimmed by 5 bases and the J gene end by 8 bases; junction bases not matched to a gene: 5. The CDR3 loop is CASSPTTGDSPLHF. The CDR3 DNA sequence: TGTGCCAGCAGTCCCACGACAGGGGATTCACCCCTCCACTTT.

This clone was observed a single time. This chain joins TRBV30 and TRBJ2-1; 9 bases are a match to TRBD1. CDR3 size: 14 residues. CDR1 is GTSNPN and CDR2 is SVGIG in the germline V gene (reference sequence). V shed 3 bases, J shed 8 bases, and the junction held 8 bases outside the gene matches. The CDR3 loop is CAWRSGTGWHEQFF. In nucleotides, the CDR3 is TGTGCCTGGAGATCCGGGACAGGGTGGCATGAGCAGTTCTTC.

The chain has TRBV4-1 and TRBJ1-2; D is possibly TRBD1 (6 bases). Trimming took 4 bases from V and 3 from J, leaving 15 bases between them. Germline V gives CDR1 MGHRA, CDR2 YSYEKL. The CDR3 is 15 amino acids. The CDR3 DNA sequence: TGCGCCAGCAGCCTAATACAGGGCAGGTACTATGGCTACACCTTC. Translation gives CASSLIQGRYYGYTF.

The chain links TRBV29-1 to TRBJ2-5; 7 bases align to TRBD1. With 6 bases clipped from V and 1 base from J, the junction kept 2 bases outside the gene matches. The CDR3 is made up of 12 amino acids. The germline CDR1 and CDR2 sequences are SQVTM and ANQGSEA. Here the CDR3 reads CSVGQPQETQYF. The CDR3 DNA follows: TGCAGCGTGGGACAGCCCCAAGAGACCCAGTACTTC.

The chain carries TRBV5-1 and TRBJ1-2; 9 bases match TRBD1. Trimming removed 4 bases from V and 3 bases from J; junction bases left unmatched: 4. Germline-derived CDR1 and CDR2 are SGHRS and YFSETQ. The CDR3 loop spans 14 amino acids. CDR3 in DNA: TGCGCCAGCAGCATCCGGGACAGGGACTATGGCTACACCTTC. Translated: CASSIRDRDYGYTF.

By sample share, this clone is medium-sized (0.01 to 0.1%). The chain uses TRBV4-1 and TRBJ1-4; D perhaps matches TRBD1 (5 bases). Germline CDR1 and CDR2: MGHRA and YSYEKL. Trimming pared 0 bases from V and 13 bases from J, leaving 15 bases between. The CDR3 extends over 14 amino acids. For the CDR3, the DNA is TGCGCCAGCAGCCAAGAAGACAGCTTTTCCGGACTGTTTTTT. Translation gives CASSQEDSFSGLFF.

This sequence joins TRBV10-3 and TRBJ1-2; D gene unclear. The CDR3 has 12 residues. Germline CDR1 is ENHRY and CDR2 is SYGVKD. Trimming pared 2 bases from V and 6 bases from J, leaving 7 bases between. The CDR3 is CAISEEINGYTF. For the CDR3, the DNA is TGTGCCATCAGTGAGGAGATAAATGGCTACACCTTC.

The chain employs TRBV11-2 and TRBJ2-7; D is perhaps TRBD1 (6 bases). CDR3 size: 17 residues. The V and J ends lost 2 bases and 6 bases respectively, with 23 bases between them. Germline CDR1 reads SGHAT; CDR2 reads FQNNGV. CDR3 region: CASSLSSGVRGTGEQYF. The DNA of the CDR3 is TGTGCCAGCAGCTTATCGTCTGGGGTCAGGGGTACGGGCGAGCAGTACTTC. Full variable domain (outside the CDR3, taken from reference TRBV11-2 and TRBJ2-7): EAGVAQSPRYKIIEKRQSVAFWCNPISGHATLYWYQQILGQGPKLLIQFQNNGVVDDSQLPKDRFSAERLKGVDSTLKIQPAKLEDSAVYLCASSLSSGVRGTGEQYFGPGTRLTVT.

This CDR3 reads CAISATSGAYEQYF. CDR3 bases: TGTGCCATCAGCGCGACTAGCGGGGCCTACGAGCAGTACTTC. The rearrangement joins TRBV10-3 to TRBJ2-7; 11 nucleotides align to TRBD2. Unmatched junction bases numbered 3, after V lost 6 bases and J lost 2 bases. Germline values: CDR1 ENHRY, CDR2 SYGVKD. The CDR3 extends over 14 amino acids.

The chain carries TRBV2 and TRBJ2-7, with unresolved D. The V gene's germline CDR1 is SNHLY and CDR2 FYNNEI. The CDR3 is made up of 14 amino acids. Deletions cut 3 bases from V and 3 bases from J, with 12 bases between. The CDR3 loop reads CASSDGQLYYEQYF. CDR3 nucleotide sequence: TGTGCCAGCAGTGATGGCCAGTTGTACTACGAGCAGTACTTC.

The CDR3 protein is CASSLARQGTSYGYTF. CDR3 nucleotides: TGTGCCAGCAGCTTGGCCAGGCAGGGAACCTCCTATGGCTACACCTTC. This chain uses TRBV5-4 with TRBJ1-2, with TRBD1 as a possible D gene (5 bases). Deletions cut 0 bases from V and 4 bases from J, with 16 bases between. This CDR3 has 16 residues. Germline V gene lookup returns CDR1 SGHNT and CDR2 YYREEE (reference sequence). Combining the CDR3 with reference TRBV5-4 and TRBJ1-2 gives the whole variable domain ETGVTQSPTHLIKTRGQQVTLRCSSQSGHNTVSWYQQALGQGPQFIFQYYREEENGRGNFPPRFSGLQFPNYSSELNVNALELDDSALYLCASSLARQGTSYGYTFGSGTRLTVV.

The chain joins TRBV11-3 to TRBJ2-5, with D possibly being TRBD1 (5 bases). The V gene lost 2 bases and the J gene lost 3 bases, with 10 bases spanning the gap. Germline V lookup: CDR1 SGHNT, CDR2 YENEEA. The CDR3 sequence is 14 residues long. Here the CDR3 reads CASSLQGGEETQYF. The CDR3 coding sequence is TGTGCCAGCAGCTTACAGGGTGGGGAAGAGACCCAGTACTTC.

The chain carries TRBV2 and TRBJ1-1; D is unclear. From germline, CDR1 is SNHLY and CDR2 FYNNEI. The CDR3 contains 13 residues. Trimming shortened V by 4 bases and J by 1 base, and 7 bases separated the two germline ends. The CDR3 loop is CASSVVENTEAFF. CDR3 nucleotides: TGTGCCAGCAGTGTAGTAGAGAACACTGAAGCTTTCTTT.

This chain uses TRBV2 with TRBJ2-5, with no clear D. With the DNA end fitting TRBJ2-7 better, the J assignment may be wrong. The CDR3 has 13 residues. From germline, CDR1 is SNHLY and CDR2 FYNNEI. CDR3 protein: CASMGRSSYEQYF. DNA of the CDR3: TGTGCCAGCATGGGCAGAAGCTCCTACGAGCAGTACTTC.

The chain employs TRBV7-9 and TRBJ2-1; 7 bases align to TRBD2. Germline V lookup: CDR1 SEHNR, CDR2 FQNEAQ (reference sequence). The CDR3 covers 14 residues. After removal of 5 bases from V and 6 bases from J, the junction contained 7 bases not matched to a gene. Here the CDR3 reads CASSPSPGGNEQFF. CDR3 DNA: TGTGCCAGCAGCCCCTCTCCGGGAGGCAATGAGCAGTTCTTC.

The gene calls are TRBV2 and TRBJ1-1, with D unclear. The V end was cut by 6 bases, the J end by 0 bases, with 8 bases between. This CDR3 has 13 amino acids. Germline CDR1 reads SNHLY; CDR2 reads FYNNEI. CDR3 amino acids: CASRVAMNTEAFF. Written as DNA, the CDR3 is TGTGCCAGCAGAGTGGCAATGAACACTGAAGCTTTCTTT.